Listed here is a single T cell receptor (beta chain). Its antigen is unknown. This sample is part of a study of cytomegalovirus exposure and HLA in healthy donors. These donors counted as nominally healthy when sampled, but unrecorded immune exposures were likely. The study, taken as a whole, reports: Some V segments, TRBV6-2 and TRBV6-3 among them, were indistinguishable and were therefore excluded.

From germline, CDR1 is SGHNT and CDR2 YYREEE (reference sequence). V lost 3 bases to trimming and J lost 3 bases; unmatched junction nucleotides: 5. This CDR3 has 15 amino acids. It was with 60 Vbeta and 13 Jbeta primers that the PCR ran. Assay used: immunoSEQ multiplex PCR; TCRdb lists only in-frame clones, some missing. The sample carries around 120,000 clones, 81% recorded once. Sequencing used PBMCs. The genes are TRBV5-4 and TRBJ2-1, with 8 bases lining up with TRBD1. The sequence was obtained from a young woman in good health and CMV-seronegative. Here the CDR3 reads CASSSADRVYNEQFF. Here the CDR3 DNA reads TGTGCCAGCAGCTCGGCGGACAGGGTCTACAATGAGCAGTTCTTC.